This TCR beta chain was captured by sequencing in a study of cytomegalovirus exposure and HLA in healthy donors. Overall study context: Sequencing of 180 million or so T cells in an earlier analysis found 95 million to 120 million unique TCR beta sequences.

This clone was counted a few times. Antigen: not known. Study outcomes and limitations: According to a later analysis, donors in an Asian-associated ancestry cluster reportedly had fewer N-insertions than the roughly 660-donor mean. Most TCRs appeared rarely, but some public TCRs recurred in many donors.

Amplification used 60 Vbeta primers and 13 Jbeta primers. Assay: immunoSEQ multiplex PCR; the TCRdb copy retains only in-frame clones and omits some. The sample lists about 82,000 clones, roughly four fifths seen once, with more than 5.5% in the top ten. CDR3 length equals 15 residues. The trim removed 0 bases at V and 9 bases at J, leaving 8 bases unmatched. Germline values: CDR1 GTSNPN, CDR2 SVGIG (reference sequence). The chain recombines TRBV30 with TRBJ2-1, with 10 bases aligning to TRBD2. The sequenced sample consisted of PBMCs. The clonotype comes from a woman in her forties or fifties in good health and CMV-seropositive. The CDR3 loop is CAWSVGSSGRSEQFF. For the CDR3, the DNA is TGTGCCTGGAGTGTGGGGTCTAGCGGGAGATCTGAGCAGTTCTTC.